The TCR beta chain under discussion was sequenced for a study of siplizumab effects on memory and regulatory T cells. CDR3 size: 14 residues. From germline, CDR1 is LNHDA and CDR2 SQIVND (reference sequence). Unmatched junction bases numbered 6, after V lost 4 bases and J lost 3 bases. Sequencing was performed with immunoSEQ multiplex PCR; in TCRdb, only in-frame clones are kept and a portion is missing. The sample lists about 100,000 clones; more than 90% were seen once. This rearrangement joins TRBV19 to TRBJ2-7; TRBD1 agrees at 7 bases. Sequencing was done on a sample of CD4+ T cells sorted from blood. The TCR originated in a human donor in good health. Some clones in this sample may be carry-over from other donors' samples. The chain's CDR3 is CASSTPGQIYEQYF. In nucleotides, the CDR3 is TGTGCCAGTAGTACGCCGGGACAGATCTACGAGCAGTACTTC.